These 24 T cell receptor beta chains were sequenced from one sample in a study of blood T cell repertoires in COVID-19. The repertoire was sequenced with immunoSEQ multiplex PCR; TCRdb's copy has only in-frame clones and lacks some. The sample has roughly 200,000 clones; roughly 89% are singletons. The sample consisted of peripheral blood. These receptors were obtained from a woman younger than 35 who had recovered from COVID-19.

This chain links TRBV11-2 with TRBJ1-1; 8 bases agree with TRBD1. V was pared by 6 bases and J by 5 bases, with 8 bases of the junction left unmatched. Looked up from germline, CDR1 is SGHAT and CDR2 is FQNNGV. This CDR3 comprises 14 residues. Here the CDR3 reads CASRRTGWGTEAFF. The CDR3 nucleotides read TGTGCCAGCAGACGGACAGGGTGGGGTACTGAAGCTTTCTTT.

The chain employs TRBV5-1 and TRBJ2-1, with TRBD2 matching 9 bases. The CDR3 consists of 16 residues. The J segment lost 4 bases and the V segment lost 0 bases, leaving 5 bases of the junction unmatched. Germline V lookup: CDR1 SGHRS, CDR2 YFSETQ. DNA for the CDR3: TGCGCCAGCAGCTTGGTACTAGCGGGCCGTTACAATGAGCAGTTCTTC. This sequence encodes CASSLVLAGRYNEQFF. The full variable domain, completed using reference TRBV5-1 and TRBJ2-1, is KAGVTQTPRYLIKTRGQQVTLSCSPISGHRSVSWYQQTPGQGLQFLFEYFSETQRNKGNFPGRFSGRQFSNSRSEMNVSTLELGDSALYLCASSLVLAGRYNEQFFGPGTRLTVL.

The genes are TRBV6-5 and TRBJ2-1; 7 bases line up with TRBD2. The CDR3 totals 13 residues. Looked up from germline, CDR1 is MNHEY and CDR2 is SVGAGI. V lost 4 bases to trimming and J lost 10 bases; unmatched junction nucleotides: 7. The CDR3 sequence is CASSFAGVGEQFF. The DNA for the CDR3 is TGTGCCAGCAGTTTCGCGGGAGTGGGAGAGCAGTTCTTC.

The rearrangement joins TRBV5-6 to TRBJ1-2; 10 bases align to TRBD1. Germline-derived CDR1 and CDR2 are SGHDT and YYEEEE. V was pared by 2 bases and J by 7 bases, with 5 bases of the junction left unmatched. The CDR3 consists of 14 residues. The CDR3 loop is CASSFRDRGSGYTF. The CDR3 DNA follows: TGTGCCAGCAGCTTTCGGGACAGGGGTTCTGGCTACACCTTC.

The V call is TRBV2, the J call TRBJ1-2; D is undetermined. V shed 5 bases and J shed 7 bases, with 14 bases lying between them. CDR1 is SNHLY, CDR2 FYNNEI, per germline. The CDR3 is made up of 13 amino acids. The CDR3 DNA sequence: TGTGCCAGCAGTTCCGAGGGCGGAGGTGGCTACACCTTC. Its protein product is CASSSEGGGGYTF.

V usage is TRBV19 and J usage is TRBJ2-2; a possible D gene is TRBD1 (7 bases). Germline lookup yields CDR1 LNHDA and CDR2 SQIVND (reference sequence). Trimming took 11 bases from V and 7 from J, leaving 17 bases between them. The CDR3 length is 13 residues. The CDR3 DNA follows: TGTGCCGGGGAGACAGGGAGGAGCGGGGAGCTGTTTTTT. Its protein product is CAGETGRSGELFF. Complete variable domain (other parts from reference TRBV19 and TRBJ2-2): DGGITQSPKYLFRKEGQNVTLSCEQNLNHDAMYWYRQDPGQGLRLIYYSQIVNDFQKGDIAEGYSVSREKKESFPLTVTSAQKNPTAFYLCAGETGRSGELFFGEGSRLTVL.

This clone was seen just once. The chain is built from TRBV27 and TRBJ2-7; 9 nucleotides agree with TRBD1. J lost 6 bases, V lost 5 bases, and 8 bases had no gene match. Germline-derived CDR1 and CDR2 are MNHEY and SMNVEV (reference sequence). This CDR3 is 14 amino acids long. In DNA, the CDR3 is TGTGCCAGCAGTACCGGACAGGGGTTCAGCGAGCAGTACTTC. Translation: CASSTGQGFSEQYF.

V gene TRBV7-6 combines with J gene TRBJ1-1; 8 bases map to TRBD1. The germline V gene has CDR1 SGHVS and CDR2 FNYEAQ. Trimming cost V 5 bases and J 2 bases; bases outside gene matches: 7. The CDR3 is made up of 15 amino acids. For the CDR3, the DNA is TGTGCCAGCAGCCATTCAGGGGGCCTTAACACTGAAGCTTTCTTT. It is translated as CASSHSGGLNTEAFF.

The chain couples TRBV3-1 (or the pseudogene TRBV3-2) to TRBJ1-2, with 7 bases fitting TRBD1. V trimming: 1 base; J trimming: 0 bases; junction bases outside the gene matches: 2. Looked up from germline, CDR1 is LGHDT and CDR2 is YNNKEL (reference sequence). This CDR3 comprises 15 residues. The CDR3 loop reads CASSQAGTANYGYTF. The CDR3 region has the DNA TGTGCCAGCAGCCAAGCTGGGACAGCTAACTATGGCTACACCTTC.

V gene TRBV5-1 combines with J gene TRBJ2-1, with 8 bases identical to TRBD2. Germline CDR1 SGHRS, CDR2 YFSETQ. V lost 0 bases to trimming and J lost 2 bases; unmatched junction nucleotides: 10. This CDR3 is built from 18 residues. The CDR3 loop is CASSLVPSGSVTYNEQFF. CDR3 nucleotides: TGCGCCAGCAGCTTGGTTCCGAGCGGGAGTGTCACCTACAATGAGCAGTTCTTC.

This clone has only one observation. The chain combines TRBV12-3 or TRBV12-4 with TRBJ2-5; TRBD1 might be the D (6 bases). Trimming shortened V by 5 bases and J by 6 bases, and 13 bases separated the two germline ends. This CDR3 has 13 residues. CDR3 nucleotide sequence: TGTGCCAGCAGTGCACAGGGTTCTAAGACCCAGTACTTC. It specifies CASSAQGSKTQYF.

The V and J genes are TRBV6-1 and TRBJ2-1, with 13 bases matching TRBD2. Germline V gene lookup returns CDR1 MNHNS and CDR2 SASEGT. This CDR3 contains 16 residues. The J segment lost 5 bases and the V segment lost 1 base, leaving 2 bases of the junction unmatched. CDR3 DNA sequence: TGTGCCAGCAGTGAAGGACTAGCGGGAGGACACAATGAGCAGTTCTTC. This translates into CASSEGLAGGHNEQFF.

The CDR3 protein is CAGGGNYGYTF. CDR3 DNA sequence: TGTGCCGGGGGGGGGAACTATGGCTACACCTTC. The J gene is TRBJ1-2, the V gene TRBV7-2; maybe TRBD1 (5 bases). From germline, CDR1 is SGHTA and CDR2 FQGNSA. Trimming removed 11 bases from V and 2 bases from J, with 9 bases in between. The length of the CDR3 is 11 residues.

The rearrangement joins TRBV7-2 to TRBJ2-5; TRBD1 aligns across 9 bases. The CDR3 has 15 residues. V dropped 0 bases and J dropped 4; count of bases not matched to a gene: 3. CDR1 is SGHTA and CDR2 is FQGNSA in the germline V gene. CDR3 in amino acids: CASSLAGTGTETQYF. In DNA form, the CDR3 reads TGTGCCAGCAGCTTAGCTGGGACAGGGACAGAGACCCAGTACTTC.

The chain recombines TRBV6-5 with TRBJ1-1, with TRBD1 identical over 9 bases. The CDR3 is 15 amino acids. The J segment lost 5 bases and the V segment lost 4 bases, leaving 8 bases of the junction unmatched. Germline values: CDR1 MNHEY, CDR2 SVGAGI. In DNA, the CDR3 is TGTGCCAGCAGTTCGGGACAGGGCGGAATTACTGAAGCTTTCTTT. Its translation: CASSSGQGGITEAFF.

A single count supports this clone. This rearrangement joins TRBV27 to TRBJ2-2; 7 nucleotides agree with TRBD1. J gave up 0 bases and V 5 bases, and 6 bases lay outside the gene matches. The CDR3 totals 16 residues. Germline lookup yields CDR1 MNHEY and CDR2 SMNVEV (reference sequence). CDR3 sequence (DNA): TGTGCCAGCAGTGCCTACAGGGGAGCGAACACCGGGGAGCTGTTTTTT. Its protein product is CASSAYRGANTGELFF.

The CDR3 protein is CASSWTGIAIPNEQFF. Written as DNA, the CDR3 is TGTGCCAGCAGCTGGACAGGGATCGCAATCCCCAATGAGCAGTTCTTC. V usage is TRBV27 and J usage is TRBJ2-1, with TRBD1 matching 8 bases. The trim removed 6 bases at V and 6 bases at J, leaving 13 bases unmatched. Germline CDR1 and CDR2: MNHEY and SMNVEV (reference sequence). The CDR3 spans 16 residues.

The chain uses TRBV9 and TRBJ2-1, with D possibly matching TRBD1 (6 bases). The germline V gene encodes CDR1 SGDLS and CDR2 YYNGEE. The V end was cut by 4 bases, the J end by 1 base, with 15 bases between. The CDR3 extends over 16 amino acids. CDR3 sequence (DNA): TGTGCCAGCAGCTTAAGAAAGGGGGATTCCTACAATGAGCAGTTCTTC. Translation: CASSLRKGDSYNEQFF.

This clone has a handful of counts. V and J are TRBV10-3 and TRBJ1-3; D remains unclear. CDR1 and CDR2 from the germline V gene are ENHRY and SYGVKD. The CDR3 sequence is 15 residues long. V was cut by 3 bases and J by 0 bases, with 9 bases left in between. In DNA, the CDR3 is TGTGCCATCAGTGAAGGAGGTCTCTCTGGAAACACCATATATTTT. Amino acids: CAISEGGLSGNTIYF.

The chain employs TRBV12-3 or TRBV12-4 and TRBJ1-3, with D unresolved. The germline V and J ends were trimmed by 6 bases and 0 bases, with 6 bases remaining between them. The CDR3 extends over 13 amino acids. The CDR3 region is CASRRGSGNTIYF. The CDR3 DNA reads as TGTGCCAGCAGAAGAGGCTCTGGAAACACCATATATTTT.

The rearrangement joins TRBV6-5 to TRBJ1-1, with D perhaps matching TRBD1 (6 bases). The V end was cut by 6 bases, the J end by 0 bases, with 11 bases between. Germline loops: CDR1 MNHEY, CDR2 SVGAGI. The CDR3 spans 14 residues. The CDR3 sequence: CASRSRTVNTEAFF. CDR3 nucleotide sequence: TGTGCCAGCAGGTCCAGGACAGTGAACACTGAAGCTTTCTTT.

The rearrangement links TRBV5-4 to TRBJ1-1, with a tentative D call TRBD1 (5 bases). The CDR3 is made up of 12 amino acids. V was pared by 0 bases and J by 7 bases, with 7 bases between. Per germline, CDR1 SGHNT and CDR2 YYREEE (reference sequence). As DNA, the CDR3 is TGTGCCAGCAGCTTGGGACAGATTGAAGCTTTCTTT. It encodes CASSLGQIEAFF.

This rearrangement joins TRBV23-1 to TRBJ2-7; 12 bases agree with TRBD1. TRBV23-1 is marked as an open reading frame, function uncertain. The CDR3 length is 17 residues. J gave up 2 bases and V 2 bases, and 7 bases lay outside the gene matches. The CDR3 sequence is CASSQRGTGGQAYEQYF. The CDR3 coding sequence is TGCGCCAGCAGTCAACGCGGGACAGGGGGCCAGGCCTACGAGCAGTACTTC.

The J gene is TRBJ2-5, the V gene TRBV7-2; weak D call: TRBD1 (6 bases). Germline CDR1 and CDR2: SGHTA and FQGNSA. There are 12 residues in the CDR3. V was cut by 6 bases and J by 7 bases, with 12 bases left in between. CDR3 nucleotide sequence: TGTGCCAGCAGTCCCCGCAGGGGGACCCAGTACTTC. It yields the protein CASSPRRGTQYF.